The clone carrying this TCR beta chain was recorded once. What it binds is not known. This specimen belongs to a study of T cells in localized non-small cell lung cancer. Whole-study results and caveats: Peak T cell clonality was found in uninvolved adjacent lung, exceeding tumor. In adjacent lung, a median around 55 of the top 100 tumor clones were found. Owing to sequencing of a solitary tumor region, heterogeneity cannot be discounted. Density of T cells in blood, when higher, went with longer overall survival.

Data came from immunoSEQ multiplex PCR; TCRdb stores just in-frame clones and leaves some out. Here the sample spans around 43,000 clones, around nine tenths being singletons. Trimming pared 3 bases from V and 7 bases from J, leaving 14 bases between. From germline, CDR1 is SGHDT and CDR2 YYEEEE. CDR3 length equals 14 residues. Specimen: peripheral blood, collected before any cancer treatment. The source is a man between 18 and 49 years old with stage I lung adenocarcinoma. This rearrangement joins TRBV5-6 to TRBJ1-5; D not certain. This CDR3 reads CASSSTLLAQPQHF. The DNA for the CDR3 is TGTGCCAGCAGCTCGACTCTTCTCGCGCAGCCCCAGCATTTT.